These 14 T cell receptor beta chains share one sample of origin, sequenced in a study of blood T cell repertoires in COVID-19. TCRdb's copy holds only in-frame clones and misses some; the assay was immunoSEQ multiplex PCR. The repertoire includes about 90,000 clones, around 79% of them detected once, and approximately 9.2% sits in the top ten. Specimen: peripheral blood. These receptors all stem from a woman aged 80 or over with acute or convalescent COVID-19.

As DNA, the CDR3 is TGTGCCAGCAGCTTCCAACAGGGGTGGAACACTGAAGCTTTCTTT. As protein: CASSFQQGWNTEAFF. V and J are TRBV5-4 and TRBJ1-1; 7 nucleotides agree with TRBD1. J gave up 1 base and V 2 bases, and 5 bases lay outside the gene matches. Looked up from germline, CDR1 is SGHNT and CDR2 is YYREEE (reference sequence). The CDR3 contains 15 residues.

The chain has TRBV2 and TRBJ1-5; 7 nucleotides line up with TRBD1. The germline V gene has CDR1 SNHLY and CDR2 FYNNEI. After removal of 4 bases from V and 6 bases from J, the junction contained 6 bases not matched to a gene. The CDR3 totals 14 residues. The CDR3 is CASSGEGAGQPQHF. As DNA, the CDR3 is TGTGCCAGCAGTGGTGAGGGGGCGGGTCAGCCCCAGCATTTT.

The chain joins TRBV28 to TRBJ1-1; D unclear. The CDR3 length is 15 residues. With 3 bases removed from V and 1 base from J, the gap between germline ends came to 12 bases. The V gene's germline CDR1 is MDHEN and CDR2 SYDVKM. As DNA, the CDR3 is TGTGCCAGCAGTTTCCCTGGGCAGAGGAACACTGAAGCTTTCTTT. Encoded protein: CASSFPGQRNTEAFF.

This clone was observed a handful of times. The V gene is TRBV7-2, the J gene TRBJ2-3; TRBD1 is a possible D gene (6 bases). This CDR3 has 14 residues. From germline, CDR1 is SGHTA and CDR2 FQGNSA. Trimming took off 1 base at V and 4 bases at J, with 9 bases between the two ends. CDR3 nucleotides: TGTGCCAGCAGCTTAGTTCAGGGGTCAGATACGCAGTATTTT. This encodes CASSLVQGSDTQYF.

Here the CDR3 DNA reads TGTGCCTGGAGTCGGGCAGGGACATCCCGGTCTGGAAACACCATATATTTT. Its protein is CAWSRAGTSRSGNTIYF. The rearrangement links TRBV30 to TRBJ1-3, with a weak D call TRBD1 (6 bases). Germline-derived CDR1 and CDR2 are GTSNPN and SVGIG (reference sequence). The CDR3 runs to 17 residues. The V and J ends lost 2 bases and 1 base respectively, with 18 bases between them.

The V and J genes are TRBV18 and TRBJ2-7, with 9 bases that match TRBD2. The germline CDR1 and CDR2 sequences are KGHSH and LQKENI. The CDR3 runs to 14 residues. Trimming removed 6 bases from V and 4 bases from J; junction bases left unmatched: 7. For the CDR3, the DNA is TGTGCCAGCTCGTCGACTAGCGGCTGGTACGAGCAGTACTTC. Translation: CASSSTSGWYEQYF.

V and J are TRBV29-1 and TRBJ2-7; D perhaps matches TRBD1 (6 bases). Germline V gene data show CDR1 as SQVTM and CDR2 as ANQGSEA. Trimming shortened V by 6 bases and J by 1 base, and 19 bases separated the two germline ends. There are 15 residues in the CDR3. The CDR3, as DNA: TGCAGCGTCGCGACTTTGACAGGTCGATCCTACGAGCAGTACTTC. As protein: CSVATLTGRSYEQYF.

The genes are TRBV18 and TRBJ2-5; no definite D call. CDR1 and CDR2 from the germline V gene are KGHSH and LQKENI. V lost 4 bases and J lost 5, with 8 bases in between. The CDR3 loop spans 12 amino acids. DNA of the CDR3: TGTGCCAGCTCACTTACGGAGGAGACCCAGTACTTC. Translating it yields CASSLTEETQYF.

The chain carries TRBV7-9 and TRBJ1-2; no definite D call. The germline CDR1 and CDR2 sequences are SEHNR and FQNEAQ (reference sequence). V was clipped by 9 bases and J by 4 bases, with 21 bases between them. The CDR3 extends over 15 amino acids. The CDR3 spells CASLNGRVLSYGYTF. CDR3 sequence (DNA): TGTGCCAGTTTAAACGGGCGGGTTTTGTCCTATGGCTACACCTTC.

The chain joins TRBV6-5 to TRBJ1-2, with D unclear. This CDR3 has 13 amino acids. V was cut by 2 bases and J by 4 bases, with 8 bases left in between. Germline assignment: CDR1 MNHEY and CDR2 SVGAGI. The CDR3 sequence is CASSYRGTYGYTF. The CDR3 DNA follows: TGTGCCAGCAGTTACAGAGGCACCTATGGCTACACCTTC.

CDR3 protein: CASRGGGRYEQYF. CDR3 in DNA: TGTGCCAGCAGAGGCGGGGGAAGATACGAGCAGTACTTC. The chain couples TRBV6-5 to TRBJ2-7, with 7 positions matching TRBD2. The V and J ends lost 6 bases and 4 bases, in that order; junction bases with no gene match: 6. CDR1 and CDR2 (germline): MNHEY, SVGAGI. This CDR3 comprises 13 residues.

The CDR3 DNA reads as TGTGCCAGCAGTTTGAGTGGCAATCAGCCCCAGCATTTT. This translates into CASSLSGNQPQHF. The chain has TRBV27 and TRBJ1-5; D call uncertain. Trimming stripped 3 bases from V and 2 bases from J, with 5 bases between. Germline V gives CDR1 MNHEY, CDR2 SMNVEV (reference sequence). This CDR3 is 13 amino acids long.

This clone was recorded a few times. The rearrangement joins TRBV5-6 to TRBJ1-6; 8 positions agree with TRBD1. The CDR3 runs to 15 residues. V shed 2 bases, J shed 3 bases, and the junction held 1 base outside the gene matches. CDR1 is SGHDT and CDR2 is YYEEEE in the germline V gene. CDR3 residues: CASSFGQGYNSPLHF. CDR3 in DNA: TGTGCCAGCAGCTTTGGACAGGGCTATAATTCACCCCTCCACTTT.

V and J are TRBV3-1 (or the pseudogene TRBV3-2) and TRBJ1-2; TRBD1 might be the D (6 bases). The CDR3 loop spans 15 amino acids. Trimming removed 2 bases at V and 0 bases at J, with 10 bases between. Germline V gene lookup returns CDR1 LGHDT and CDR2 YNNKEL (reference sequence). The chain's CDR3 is CASSQFAGANYGYTF. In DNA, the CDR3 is TGTGCCAGCAGCCAATTTGCAGGGGCTAACTATGGCTACACCTTC.